This T cell receptor (beta chain) comes out of a study of blood T cell repertoires in COVID-19. Study-wide context: Whether acute or convalescent, the COVID-19 samples came from the United States, Italy and Spain. Sources were T cells, B-cell-depleted T cells, or PBMCs; the material itself was cDNA or gDNA.

This clone was seen a single time. V lost 1 base, J lost 8 bases, and 11 bases lay in between. From germline, CDR1 is SGHTA and CDR2 FQGTGA. The CDR3 has 13 residues. The method was immunoSEQ multiplex PCR; TCRdb's version includes in-frame clones alone and lacks a portion of them. Of about 200,000 clones in the sample, around 86% are singletons; the top ten hold 5% to 7%. Sequencing input: PBMCs or T cells enriched from blood (not recorded which). The J gene is TRBJ1-2, the V gene TRBV7-3, with no clear D. This receptor was obtained from a man aged 35 to 55 with acute COVID-19. The chain's CDR3 is CASSLNSREGYTF. In DNA, the CDR3 is TGTGCCAGCAGCTTAAACAGCCGTGAGGGCTACACCTTC.